This entry concerns a single T cell receptor (beta chain). As yet, its antigen is unknown. Per germline, CDR1 DFQATT and CDR2 SNEGSKA (reference sequence). The CDR3 has 13 amino acids. Trimming stripped 1 base from V and 6 bases from J, with 7 bases between. This sample stems from a study of blood T cells in healthy people across ages. Study findings and constraints: Underestimates were what the diversity estimates from one million T cells were considered to be.

For the second PCR, which ran for roughly 7 to 11 cycles, a sample-barcoded 5' primer and a J-beta primer mix were used. TCRdb independently ran MiXCR on the 5' RACE reads; one entry per CDR3 protein. Seen here are over 950,000 distinct CDR3 sequences, roughly two fifths observed once, and the top ten hold around 13%. This receptor was identified in a man younger than 35 in good health. The sequenced material came from blood. The rearrangement links TRBV20-1 to TRBJ1-6; D remains ambiguous. The CDR3 spells CSARATVNSPLHF. CDR3 bases: TGCAGTGCTAGAGCAACAGTTAATTCACCCCTCCACTTT.